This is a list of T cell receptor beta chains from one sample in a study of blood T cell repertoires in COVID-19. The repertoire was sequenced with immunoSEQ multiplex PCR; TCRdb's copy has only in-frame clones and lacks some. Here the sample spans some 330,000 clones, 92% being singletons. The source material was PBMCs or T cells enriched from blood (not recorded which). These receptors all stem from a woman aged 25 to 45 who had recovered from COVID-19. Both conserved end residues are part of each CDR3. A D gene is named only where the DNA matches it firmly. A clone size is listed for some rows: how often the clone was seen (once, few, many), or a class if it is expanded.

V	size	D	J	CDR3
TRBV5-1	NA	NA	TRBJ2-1	CASSHDEDNEQFF
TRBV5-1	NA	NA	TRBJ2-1	CASRVGGSYNEQFF
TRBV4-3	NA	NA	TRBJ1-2	CASSQDMDSGYTF
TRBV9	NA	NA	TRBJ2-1	CASSADTGSQFF
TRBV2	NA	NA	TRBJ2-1	CASMERSSYNEQFF
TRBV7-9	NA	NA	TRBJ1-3	CASSPDRNGNTIYF
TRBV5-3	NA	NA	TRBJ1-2	CARSLTSSGYTF
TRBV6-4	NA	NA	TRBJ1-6	CASLEDISLKAYYNSPLHF
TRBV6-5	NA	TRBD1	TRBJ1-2	CASSYDRGGYTF
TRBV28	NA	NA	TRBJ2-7	CASERGRPTYEQYF
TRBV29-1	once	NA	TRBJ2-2	CSGRGPNTGELFF
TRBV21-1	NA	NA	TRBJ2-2	CASSKWRTYTGELFF
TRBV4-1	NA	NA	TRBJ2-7	CASSQGVDLYEQYF
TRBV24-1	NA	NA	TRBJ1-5	CATSDLDSNQPQHF
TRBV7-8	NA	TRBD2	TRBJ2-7	CASSPHGGFYEQYF
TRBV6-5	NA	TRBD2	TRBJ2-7	CASSYSILAGGHEQYF
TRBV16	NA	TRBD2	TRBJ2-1	CASSPRTSHNEQFF
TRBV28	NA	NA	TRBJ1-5	CASRLGEFGTKGQPQHF
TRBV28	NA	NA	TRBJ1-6	CASKDSANNSPLHF
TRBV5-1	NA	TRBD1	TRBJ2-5	CASSLGQGLGETQYF
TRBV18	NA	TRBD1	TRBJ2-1	CASSPRLGQGAVMINEQFF
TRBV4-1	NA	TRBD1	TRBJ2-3	CASRPLAGTGSTDTQYF
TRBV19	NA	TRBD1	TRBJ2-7	CASSSPTGVVAEQYF
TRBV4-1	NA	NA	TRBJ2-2	CASSPGTRWTPGTGELFF
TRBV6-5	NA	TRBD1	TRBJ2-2	CASSYGTGVTGELFF
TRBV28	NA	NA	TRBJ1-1	CASSSSDREAFF
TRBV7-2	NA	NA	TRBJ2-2	CASSLRYVGVSGELFF
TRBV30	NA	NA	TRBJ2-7	CAWENPTGRFYEQYF
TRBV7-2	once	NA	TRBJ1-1	CASSSGGTEAFF
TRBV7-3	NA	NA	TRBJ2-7	CASSLGRGGF
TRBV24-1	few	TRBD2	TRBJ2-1	CATSDTGGPDEQFF
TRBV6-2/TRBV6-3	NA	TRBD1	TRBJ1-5	CASSPTGGRQPQHF
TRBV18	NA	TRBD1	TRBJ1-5	CASSRTGSGNQPQHF
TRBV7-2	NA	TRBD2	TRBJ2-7	CASSAGRVGDYEQYF
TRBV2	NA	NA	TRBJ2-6	CASSERVRSSGANVLTF
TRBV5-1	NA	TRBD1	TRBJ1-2	CASSLGTGAGGYTF
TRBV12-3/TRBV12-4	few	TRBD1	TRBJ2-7	CASSWDRVGEQYF
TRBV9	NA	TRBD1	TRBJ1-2	CASSADRGYGYTF
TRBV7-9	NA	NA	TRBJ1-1	CASSPRQNTEAFF
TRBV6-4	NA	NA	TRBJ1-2	CASSDSQGSYGYTF
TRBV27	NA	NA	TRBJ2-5	CASSFLGAQETQYF
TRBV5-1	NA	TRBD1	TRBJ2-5	CATNKGQGEETQYF
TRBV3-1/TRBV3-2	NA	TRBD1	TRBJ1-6	CASSTQGARNSPLHF
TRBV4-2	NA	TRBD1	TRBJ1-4	CASSQTGIGDEKLFF
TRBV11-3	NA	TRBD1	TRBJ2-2	CASISDRGGTGELFF
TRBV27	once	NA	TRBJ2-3	CASSLGGTQYF